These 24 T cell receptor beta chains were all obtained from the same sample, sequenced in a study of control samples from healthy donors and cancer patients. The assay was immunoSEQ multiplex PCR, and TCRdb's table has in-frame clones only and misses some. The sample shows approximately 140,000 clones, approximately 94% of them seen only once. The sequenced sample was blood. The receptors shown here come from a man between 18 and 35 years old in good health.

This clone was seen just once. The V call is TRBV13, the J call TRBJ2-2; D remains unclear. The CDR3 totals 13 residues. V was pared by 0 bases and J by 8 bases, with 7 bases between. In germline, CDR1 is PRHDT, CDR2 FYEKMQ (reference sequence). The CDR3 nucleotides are TGTGCCAGCAGCTTAGGGGCTTCAGGGGAGCTGTTTTTT. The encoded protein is CASSLGASGELFF.

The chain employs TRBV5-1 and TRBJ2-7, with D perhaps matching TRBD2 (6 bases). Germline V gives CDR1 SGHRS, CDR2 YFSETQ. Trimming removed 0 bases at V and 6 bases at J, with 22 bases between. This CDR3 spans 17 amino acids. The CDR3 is CASSLDLRDGPMGEQYF. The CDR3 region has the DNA TGCGCCAGCAGCTTGGATTTGCGGGACGGACCCATGGGCGAGCAGTACTTC.

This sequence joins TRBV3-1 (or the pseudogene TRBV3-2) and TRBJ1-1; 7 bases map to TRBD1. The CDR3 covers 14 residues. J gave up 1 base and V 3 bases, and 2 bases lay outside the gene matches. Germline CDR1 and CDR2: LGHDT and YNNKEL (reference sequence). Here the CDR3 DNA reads TGTGCCAGCAGCCACGGACAGGAGAACACTGAAGCTTTCTTT. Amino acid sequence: CASSHGQENTEAFF.

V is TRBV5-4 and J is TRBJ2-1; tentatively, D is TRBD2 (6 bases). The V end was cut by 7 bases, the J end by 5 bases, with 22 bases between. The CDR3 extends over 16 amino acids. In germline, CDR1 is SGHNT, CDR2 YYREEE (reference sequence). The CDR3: CASQYPGRGANNEQFF. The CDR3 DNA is TGTGCCAGCCAATACCCCGGGCGGGGAGCTAACAATGAGCAGTTCTTC.

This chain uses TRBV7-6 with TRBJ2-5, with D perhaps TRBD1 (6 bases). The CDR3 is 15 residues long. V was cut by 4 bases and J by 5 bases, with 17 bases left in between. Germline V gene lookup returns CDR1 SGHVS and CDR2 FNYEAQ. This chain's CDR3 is CASSSSAFQGETQYF. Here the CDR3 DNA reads TGTGCCAGCAGCTCGTCAGCCTTCCAGGGGGAGACCCAGTACTTC.

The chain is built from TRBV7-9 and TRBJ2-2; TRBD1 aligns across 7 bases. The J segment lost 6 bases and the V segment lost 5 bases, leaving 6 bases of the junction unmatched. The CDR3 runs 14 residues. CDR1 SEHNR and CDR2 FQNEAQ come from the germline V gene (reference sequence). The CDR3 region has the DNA TGTGCCAGCAGCCGTACCCAGGGGGCCGGGGAGCTGTTTTTT. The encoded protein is CASSRTQGAGELFF.

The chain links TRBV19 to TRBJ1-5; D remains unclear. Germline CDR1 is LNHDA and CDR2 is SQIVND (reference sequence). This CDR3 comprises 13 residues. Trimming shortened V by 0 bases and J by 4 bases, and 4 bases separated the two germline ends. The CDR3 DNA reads TGTGCCAGTAGTATAGATCCAAATCAGCCCCAGCATTTT. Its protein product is CASSIDPNQPQHF. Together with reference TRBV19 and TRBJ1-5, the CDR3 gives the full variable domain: DGGITQSPKYLFRKEGQNVTLSCEQNLNHDAMYWYRQDPGQGLRLIYYSQIVNDFQKGDIAEGYSVSREKKESFPLTVTSAQKNPTAFYLCASSIDPNQPQHFGDGTRLSIL.

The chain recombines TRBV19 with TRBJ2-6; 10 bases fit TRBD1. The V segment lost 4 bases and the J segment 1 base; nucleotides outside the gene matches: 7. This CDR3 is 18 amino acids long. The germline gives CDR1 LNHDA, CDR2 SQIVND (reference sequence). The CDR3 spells CASSTRQGAISGANVLTF. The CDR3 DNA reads TGTGCCAGTAGTACCCGACAGGGGGCAATTTCTGGGGCCAACGTCCTGACTTTC.

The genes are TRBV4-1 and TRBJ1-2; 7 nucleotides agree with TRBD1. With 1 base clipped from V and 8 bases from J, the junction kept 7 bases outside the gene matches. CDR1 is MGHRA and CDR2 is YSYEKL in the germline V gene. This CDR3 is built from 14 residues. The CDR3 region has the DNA TGCGCCAGCAGCCAAGCGACAGGGTCCCCCGGCTACACCTTC. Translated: CASSQATGSPGYTF.

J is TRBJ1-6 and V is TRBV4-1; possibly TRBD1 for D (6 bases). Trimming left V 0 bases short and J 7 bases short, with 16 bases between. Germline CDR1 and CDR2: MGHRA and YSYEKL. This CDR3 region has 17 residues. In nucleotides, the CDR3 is TGCGCCAGCAGCCAAGATCAAAACAGGGTAGGGAATTCACCCCTCCACTTT. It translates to CASSQDQNRVGNSPLHF.

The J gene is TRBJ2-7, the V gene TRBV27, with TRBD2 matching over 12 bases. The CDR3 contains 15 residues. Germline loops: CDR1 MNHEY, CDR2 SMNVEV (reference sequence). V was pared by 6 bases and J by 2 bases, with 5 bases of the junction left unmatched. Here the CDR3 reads CASSLRLAGAYEQYF. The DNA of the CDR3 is TGTGCCAGCAGCCTGAGACTAGCGGGAGCCTACGAGCAGTACTTC.

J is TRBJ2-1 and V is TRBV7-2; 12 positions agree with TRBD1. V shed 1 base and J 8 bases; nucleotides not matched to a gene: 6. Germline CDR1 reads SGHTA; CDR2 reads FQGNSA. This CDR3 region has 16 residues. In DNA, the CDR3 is TGTGCCAGCAGCTTAGTAGGTGGGACAGGGGGCTATGAGCAGTTCTTC. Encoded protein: CASSLVGGTGGYEQFF.

CDR3: CASSRDSGFQETQYF. CDR3 nucleotide sequence: TGTGCCAGCAGCCGAGATTCAGGATTCCAAGAGACCCAGTACTTC. This sequence joins TRBV13 and TRBJ2-5, with D uncertain. The germline gives CDR1 PRHDT, CDR2 FYEKMQ (reference sequence). The CDR3 has 15 amino acids. Trimming took 5 bases from V and 1 from J, leaving 14 bases between them.

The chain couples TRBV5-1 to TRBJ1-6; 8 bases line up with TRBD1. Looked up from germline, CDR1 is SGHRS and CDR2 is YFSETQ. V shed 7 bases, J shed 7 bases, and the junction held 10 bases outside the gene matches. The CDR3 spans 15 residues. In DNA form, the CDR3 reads TGCGCCAGCCGGCCAATGACAGGGGACAATTCACCCCTCCACTTT. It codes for CASRPMTGDNSPLHF.

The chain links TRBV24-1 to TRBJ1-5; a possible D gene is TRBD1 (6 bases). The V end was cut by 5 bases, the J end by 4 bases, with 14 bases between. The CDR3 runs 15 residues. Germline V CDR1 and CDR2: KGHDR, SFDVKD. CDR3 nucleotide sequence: TGTGCCACCAGTGGGGGGCAGGGGCTAAATCAGCCCCAGCATTTT. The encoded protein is CATSGGQGLNQPQHF.

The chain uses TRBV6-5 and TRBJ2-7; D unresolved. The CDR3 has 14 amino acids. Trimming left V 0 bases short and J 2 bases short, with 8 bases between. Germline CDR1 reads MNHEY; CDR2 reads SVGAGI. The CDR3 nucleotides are TGTGCCAGCAGTTACTCAGCACAGACCTACGAGCAGTACTTC. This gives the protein CASSYSAQTYEQYF.

The CDR3 region has the DNA TGCGCCAGCAGTCAGGACAGCTATCAGCCCCAGCATTTT. It encodes CASSQDSYQPQHF. The chain couples TRBV10-2 to TRBJ1-5, with D possibly being TRBD1 (6 bases). The germline CDR1 and CDR2 sequences are WSHSY and SAAADI. The CDR3 spans 13 residues. The V end was cut by 5 bases, the J end by 5 bases, with 10 bases between.

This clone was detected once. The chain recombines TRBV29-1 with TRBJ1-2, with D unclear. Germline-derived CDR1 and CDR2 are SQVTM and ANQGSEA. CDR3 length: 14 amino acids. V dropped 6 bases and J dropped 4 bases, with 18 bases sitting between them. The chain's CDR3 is CSVFAVGGSYGYTF. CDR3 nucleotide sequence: TGCAGCGTATTTGCCGTCGGAGGAAGCTATGGCTACACCTTC.

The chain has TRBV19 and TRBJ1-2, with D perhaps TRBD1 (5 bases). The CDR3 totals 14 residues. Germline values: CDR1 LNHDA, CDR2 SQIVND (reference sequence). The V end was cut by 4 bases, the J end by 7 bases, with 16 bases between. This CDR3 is CASSTLGTGRGYTF. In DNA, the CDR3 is TGTGCCAGTAGTACACTCGGGACCGGACGTGGCTACACCTTC. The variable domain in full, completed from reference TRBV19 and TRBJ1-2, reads DGGITQSPKYLFRKEGQNVTLSCEQNLNHDAMYWYRQDPGQGLRLIYYSQIVNDFQKGDIAEGYSVSREKKESFPLTVTSAQKNPTAFYLCASSTLGTGRGYTFGSGTRLTVV.

The CDR3 DNA reads as TGTGCCAGCAGTGGACAGCTGACAGGGACCATTCAGTACTTC. The encoded protein is CASSGQLTGTIQYF. This rearrangement joins TRBV2 to TRBJ2-4; TRBD1 aligns across 7 bases. Per germline, CDR1 SNHLY and CDR2 FYNNEI. The CDR3 has 14 amino acids. The J segment lost 9 bases and the V segment lost 4 bases, leaving 9 bases of the junction unmatched.

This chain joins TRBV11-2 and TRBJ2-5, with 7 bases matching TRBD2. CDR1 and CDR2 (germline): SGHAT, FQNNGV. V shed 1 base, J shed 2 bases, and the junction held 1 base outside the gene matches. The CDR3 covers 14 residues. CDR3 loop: CASSLVGGQETQYF. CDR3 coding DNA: TGTGCCAGCAGCTTAGTGGGGGGGCAAGAGACCCAGTACTTC.

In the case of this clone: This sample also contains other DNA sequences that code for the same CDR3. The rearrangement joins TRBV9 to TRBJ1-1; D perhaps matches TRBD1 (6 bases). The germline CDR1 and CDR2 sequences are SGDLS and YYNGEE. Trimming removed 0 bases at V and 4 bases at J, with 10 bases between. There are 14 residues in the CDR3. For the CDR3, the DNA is TGTGCCAGCAGCGTAGCCGGGGGCGGCACTGAAGCTTTCTTT. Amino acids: CASSVAGGGTEAFF.

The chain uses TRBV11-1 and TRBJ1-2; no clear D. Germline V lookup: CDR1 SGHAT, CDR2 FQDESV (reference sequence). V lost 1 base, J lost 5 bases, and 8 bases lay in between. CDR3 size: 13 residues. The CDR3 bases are TGTGCCAGCAGCTTAGAGCCAGCTTATGGCTACACCTTC. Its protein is CASSLEPAYGYTF. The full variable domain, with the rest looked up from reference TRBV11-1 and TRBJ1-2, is EAEVAQSPRYKITEKSQAVAFWCDPISGHATLYWYRQILGQGPELLVQFQDESVVDDSQLPKDRFSAERLKGVDSTLKIQPAELGDSAMYLCASSLEPAYGYTFGSGTRLTVV.

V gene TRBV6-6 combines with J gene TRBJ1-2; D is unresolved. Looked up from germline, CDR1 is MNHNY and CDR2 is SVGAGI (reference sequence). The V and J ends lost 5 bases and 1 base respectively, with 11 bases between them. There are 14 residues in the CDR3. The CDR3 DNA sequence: TGTGCCAGCAGTCCACCGGCGGATAACTATGGCTACACCTTC. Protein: CASSPPADNYGYTF.